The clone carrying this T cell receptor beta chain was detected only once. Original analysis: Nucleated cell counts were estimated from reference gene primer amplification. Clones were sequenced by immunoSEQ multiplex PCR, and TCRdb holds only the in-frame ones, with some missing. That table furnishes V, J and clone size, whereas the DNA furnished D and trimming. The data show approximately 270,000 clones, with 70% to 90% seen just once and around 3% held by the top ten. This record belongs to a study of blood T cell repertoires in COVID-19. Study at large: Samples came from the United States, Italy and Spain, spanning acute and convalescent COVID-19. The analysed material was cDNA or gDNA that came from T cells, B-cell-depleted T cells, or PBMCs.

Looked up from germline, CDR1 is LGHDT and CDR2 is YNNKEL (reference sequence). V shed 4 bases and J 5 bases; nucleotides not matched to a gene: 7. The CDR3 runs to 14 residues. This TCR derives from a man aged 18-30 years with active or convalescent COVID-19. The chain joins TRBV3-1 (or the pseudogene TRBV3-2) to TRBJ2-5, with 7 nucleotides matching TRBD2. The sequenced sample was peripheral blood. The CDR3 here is CASSLGWEGETQYF. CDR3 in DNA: TGTGCCAGCAGCCTCGGCTGGGAGGGGGAGACCCAGTACTTC.